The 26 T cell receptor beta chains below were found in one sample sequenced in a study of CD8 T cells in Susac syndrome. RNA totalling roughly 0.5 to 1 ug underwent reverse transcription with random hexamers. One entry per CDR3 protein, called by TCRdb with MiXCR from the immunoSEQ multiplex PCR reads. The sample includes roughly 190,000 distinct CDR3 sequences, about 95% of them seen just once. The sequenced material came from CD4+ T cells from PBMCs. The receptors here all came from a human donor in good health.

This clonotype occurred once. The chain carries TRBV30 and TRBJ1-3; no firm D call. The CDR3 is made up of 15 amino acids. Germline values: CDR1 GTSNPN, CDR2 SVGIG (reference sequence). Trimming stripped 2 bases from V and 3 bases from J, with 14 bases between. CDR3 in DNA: TGTGCCTGGAGTCGAATGAGTGGGTTTGGAAACACCATATATTTT. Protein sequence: CAWSRMSGFGNTIYF.

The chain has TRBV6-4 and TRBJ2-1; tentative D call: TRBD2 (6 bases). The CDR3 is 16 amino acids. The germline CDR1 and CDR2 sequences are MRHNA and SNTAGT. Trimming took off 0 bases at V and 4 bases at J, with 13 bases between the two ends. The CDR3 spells CASSDSRLGKYNEQFF. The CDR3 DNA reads TGTGCCAGCAGTGACTCTAGACTAGGGAAGTACAATGAGCAGTTCTTC.

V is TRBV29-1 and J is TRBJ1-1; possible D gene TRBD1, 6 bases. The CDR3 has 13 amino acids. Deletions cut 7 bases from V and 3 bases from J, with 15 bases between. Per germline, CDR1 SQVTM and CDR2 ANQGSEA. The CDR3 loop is CSARGELHTEAFF. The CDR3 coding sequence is TGCAGCGCTAGGGGGGAGTTGCACACTGAAGCTTTCTTT.

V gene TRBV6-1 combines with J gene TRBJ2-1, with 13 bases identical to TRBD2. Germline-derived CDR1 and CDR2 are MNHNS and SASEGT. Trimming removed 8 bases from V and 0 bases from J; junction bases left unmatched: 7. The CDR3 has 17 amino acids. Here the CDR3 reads CASETSGRIGSYNEQFF. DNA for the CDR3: TGTGCCAGCGAGACTAGCGGGAGGATAGGCTCCTACAATGAGCAGTTCTTC.

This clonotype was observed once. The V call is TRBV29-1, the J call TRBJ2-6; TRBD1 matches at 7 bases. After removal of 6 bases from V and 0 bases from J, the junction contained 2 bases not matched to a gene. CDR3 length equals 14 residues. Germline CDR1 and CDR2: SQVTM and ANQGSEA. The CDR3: CSVDRSSGANVLTF. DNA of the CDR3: TGCAGCGTGGACAGGAGCTCTGGGGCCAACGTCCTGACTTTC.

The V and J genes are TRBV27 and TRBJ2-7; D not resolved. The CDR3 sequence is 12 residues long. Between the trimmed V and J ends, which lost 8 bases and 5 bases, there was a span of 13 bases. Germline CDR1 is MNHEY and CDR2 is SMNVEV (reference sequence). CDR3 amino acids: CASPSLYNEQYF. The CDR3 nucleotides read TGTGCCAGCCCTTCCTTGTATAACGAGCAGTACTTC.

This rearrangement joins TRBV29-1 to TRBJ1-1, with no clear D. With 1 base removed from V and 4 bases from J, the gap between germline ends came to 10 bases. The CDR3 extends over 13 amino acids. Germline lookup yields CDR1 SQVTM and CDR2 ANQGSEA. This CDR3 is CSVEVLPSTEAFF. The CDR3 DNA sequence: TGCAGCGTTGAAGTTCTCCCGAGCACTGAAGCTTTCTTT.

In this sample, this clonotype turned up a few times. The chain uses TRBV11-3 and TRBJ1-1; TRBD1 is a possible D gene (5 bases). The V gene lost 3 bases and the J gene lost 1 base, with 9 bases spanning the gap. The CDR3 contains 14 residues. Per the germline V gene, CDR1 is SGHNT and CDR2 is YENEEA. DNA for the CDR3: TGTGCCAGCAGCTTGGGACGGGAGAACACTGAAGCTTTCTTT. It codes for CASSLGRENTEAFF. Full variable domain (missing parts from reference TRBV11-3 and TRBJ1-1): EAGVVQSPRYKIIEKKQPVAFWCNPISGHNTLYWYLQNLGQGPELLIRYENEEAVDDSQLPKDRFSAERLKGVDSTLKIQPAELGDSAVYLCASSLGRENTEAFFGQGTRLTVV.

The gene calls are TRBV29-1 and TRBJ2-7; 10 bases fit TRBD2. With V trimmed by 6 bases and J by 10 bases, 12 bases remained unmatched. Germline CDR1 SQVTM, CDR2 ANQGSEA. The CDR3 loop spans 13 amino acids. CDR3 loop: CSVGALAGAGQYF. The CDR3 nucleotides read TGCAGCGTCGGAGCCCTAGCGGGAGCTGGCCAGTACTTC.

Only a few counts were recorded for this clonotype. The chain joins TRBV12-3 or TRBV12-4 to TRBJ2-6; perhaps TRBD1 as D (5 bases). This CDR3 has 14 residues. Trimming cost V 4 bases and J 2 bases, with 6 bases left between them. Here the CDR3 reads CASSSGPGANVLTF. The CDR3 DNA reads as TGTGCCAGCAGTTCAGGGCCTGGGGCCAACGTCCTGACTTTC.

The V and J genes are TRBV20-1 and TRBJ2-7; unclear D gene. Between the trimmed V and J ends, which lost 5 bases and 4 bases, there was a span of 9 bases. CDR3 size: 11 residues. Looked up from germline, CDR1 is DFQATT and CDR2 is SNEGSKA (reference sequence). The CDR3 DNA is TGCAGTGCTTTAGGAGAGTACGAGCAGTACTTC. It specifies CSALGEYEQYF.

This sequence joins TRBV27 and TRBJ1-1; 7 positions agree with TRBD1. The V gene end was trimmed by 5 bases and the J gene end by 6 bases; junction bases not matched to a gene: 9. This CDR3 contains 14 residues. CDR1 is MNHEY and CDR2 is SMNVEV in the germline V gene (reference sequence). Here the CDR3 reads CASSTTNRGPEAFF. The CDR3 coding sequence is TGTGCCAGCAGTACGACTAACAGGGGACCTGAAGCTTTCTTT.

CDR3 residues: CASSRGGLSQETQYF. CDR3 sequence (DNA): TGCGCCAGCAGCCGAGGGGGACTCAGCCAAGAGACCCAGTACTTC. The chain employs TRBV4-1 and TRBJ2-5; D might be TRBD1 or TRBD2, each matching 6 bases. CDR1 and CDR2 (germline): MGHRA, YSYEKL. Trimming removed 4 bases from V and 1 base from J, with 13 bases in between. CDR3 length: 15 amino acids.

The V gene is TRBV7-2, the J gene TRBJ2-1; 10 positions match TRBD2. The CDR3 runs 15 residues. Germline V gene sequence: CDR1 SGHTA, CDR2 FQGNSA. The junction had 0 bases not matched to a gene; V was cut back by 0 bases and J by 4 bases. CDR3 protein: CASSLATSGYNEQFF. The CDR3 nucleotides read TGTGCCAGCAGCTTAGCGACTAGCGGGTACAATGAGCAGTTCTTC.

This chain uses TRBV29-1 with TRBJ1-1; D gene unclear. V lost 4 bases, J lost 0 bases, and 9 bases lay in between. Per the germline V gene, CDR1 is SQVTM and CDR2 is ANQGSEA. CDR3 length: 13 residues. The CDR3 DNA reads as TGCAGCGTTGGGACGGGCCTGAACACTGAAGCTTTCTTT. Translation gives CSVGTGLNTEAFF.

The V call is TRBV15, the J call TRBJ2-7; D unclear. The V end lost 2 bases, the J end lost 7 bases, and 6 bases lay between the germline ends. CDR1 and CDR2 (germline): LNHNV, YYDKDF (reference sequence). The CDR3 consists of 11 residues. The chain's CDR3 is CATSRPGEQYF. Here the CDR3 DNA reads TGTGCCACCAGCAGACCCGGAGAGCAGTACTTC.

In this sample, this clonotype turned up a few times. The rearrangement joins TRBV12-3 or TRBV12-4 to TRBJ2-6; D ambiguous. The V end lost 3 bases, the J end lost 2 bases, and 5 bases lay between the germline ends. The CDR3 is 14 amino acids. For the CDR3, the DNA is TGTGCCAGCAGTTTGAGTGCTGGGGCCAACGTCCTGACTTTC. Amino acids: CASSLSAGANVLTF.

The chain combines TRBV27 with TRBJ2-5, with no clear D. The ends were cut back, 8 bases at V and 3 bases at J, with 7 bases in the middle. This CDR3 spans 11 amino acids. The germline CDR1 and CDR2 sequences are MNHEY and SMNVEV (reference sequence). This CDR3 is CASGKEETQYF. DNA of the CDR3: TGTGCCAGCGGGAAGGAAGAGACCCAGTACTTC.

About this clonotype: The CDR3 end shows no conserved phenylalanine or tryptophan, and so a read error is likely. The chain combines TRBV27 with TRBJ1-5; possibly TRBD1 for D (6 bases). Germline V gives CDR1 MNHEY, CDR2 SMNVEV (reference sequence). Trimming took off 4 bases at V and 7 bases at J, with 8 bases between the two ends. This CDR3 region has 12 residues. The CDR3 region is CASSSTGQPQHL. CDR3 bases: TGTGCCAGCAGTTCTACAGGGCAGCCCCAGCATTTG.

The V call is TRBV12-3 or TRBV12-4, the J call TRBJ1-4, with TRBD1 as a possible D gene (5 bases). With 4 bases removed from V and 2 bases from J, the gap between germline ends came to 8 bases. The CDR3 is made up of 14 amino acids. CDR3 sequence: CASSWGSTNEKLFF. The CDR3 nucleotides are TGTGCCAGCAGTTGGGGCAGCACTAATGAAAAACTGTTTTTT.

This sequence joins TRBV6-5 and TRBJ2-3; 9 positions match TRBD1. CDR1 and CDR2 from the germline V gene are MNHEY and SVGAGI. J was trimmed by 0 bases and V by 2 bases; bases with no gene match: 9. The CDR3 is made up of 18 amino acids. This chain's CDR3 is CASSYRGTGTASTDTQYF. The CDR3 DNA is TGTGCCAGCAGTTACCGGGGGACAGGGACGGCTAGCACAGATACGCAGTATTTT.

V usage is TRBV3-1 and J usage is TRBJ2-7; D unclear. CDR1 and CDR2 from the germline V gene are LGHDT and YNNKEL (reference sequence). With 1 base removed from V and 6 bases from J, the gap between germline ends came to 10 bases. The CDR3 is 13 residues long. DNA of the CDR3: TGTGCCAGCAGCCAAGGACCGTTGTCCGAGCAGTACTTC. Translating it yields CASSQGPLSEQYF.

This CDR3 reads CSAPGTSGRGSGDTQYF. CDR3 nucleotides: TGCAGTGCGCCCGGGACTAGCGGGAGAGGGTCGGGAGATACGCAGTATTTT. This rearrangement joins TRBV20-1 to TRBJ2-3; 14 nucleotides align to TRBD2. This CDR3 contains 17 residues. V was clipped by 6 bases and J by 5 bases; unmatched bases: 13. The germline V gene encodes CDR1 DFQATT and CDR2 SNEGSKA (reference sequence).

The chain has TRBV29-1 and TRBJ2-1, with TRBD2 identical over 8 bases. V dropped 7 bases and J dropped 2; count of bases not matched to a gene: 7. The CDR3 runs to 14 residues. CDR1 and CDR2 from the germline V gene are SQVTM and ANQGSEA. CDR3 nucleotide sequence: TGCAGCGCTTCCGGGGGGGCGCCCTACAATGAGCAGTTCTTC. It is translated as CSASGGAPYNEQFF.

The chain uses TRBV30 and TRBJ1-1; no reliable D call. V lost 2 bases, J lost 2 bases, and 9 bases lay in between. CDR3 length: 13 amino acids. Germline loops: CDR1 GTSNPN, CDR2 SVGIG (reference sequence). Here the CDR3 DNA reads TGTGCCTGGAGTCTCAGGCATAACACTGAAGCTTTCTTT. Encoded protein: CAWSLRHNTEAFF.

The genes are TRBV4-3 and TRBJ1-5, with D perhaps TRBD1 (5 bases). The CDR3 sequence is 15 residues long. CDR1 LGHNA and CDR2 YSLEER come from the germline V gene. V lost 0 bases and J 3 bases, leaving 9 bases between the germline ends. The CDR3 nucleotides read TGCGCCAGCAGCCAAGATTACAGGCCCAATCAGCCCCAGCATTTT. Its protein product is CASSQDYRPNQPQHF.